This T cell receptor (beta chain) is drawn from a study of T-cell reconstitution after alpha-beta-depleted transplantation in children. Study-level findings and limits: When one year had passed after transplant, most T-cell counts and diversity came from newly produced T cells. Some patients showed high day-60 TCRbeta diversity, which derived from surviving recipient T cells and thymic progenitors. Reported findings indicate that, about two months after transplant, alpha-beta T cells came from several hundred expanded clones, which were derived from non-depleted graft cells.

The V end was cut by 4 bases, the J end by 2 bases, with 7 bases between. Germline V gives CDR1 DFQATT, CDR2 SNEGSKA (reference sequence). CDR3 size: 12 residues. Preparation of the TCRbeta library was carried out with unique molecular identifiers. TCRdb reprocessed the PCR reads with MiXCR, giving one entry per CDR3 protein. This table has approximately 650,000 distinct CDR3 sequences, over 10% appearing once. This clonotype showed up many times. Its antigen is not identified. The sequence was obtained from a girl aged 2-10 years with congenital amegakaryocytic thrombocytopenia, due to receive a stem cell transplant. This chain joins TRBV20-1 and TRBJ2-3; D gene ambiguous. Sequences were derived from PBMCs, sampled before TCRalphabeta/CD19-depleted stem cell transplant. CDR3 sequence: CSAKQYTDTQYF. In DNA, the CDR3 is TGCAGTGCTAAGCAGTACACAGATACGCAGTATTTT.